The present T cell receptor beta chain was sequenced within a study of blood T cell repertoires in COVID-19. About the study: Acute and convalescent COVID-19 specimens originated in the United States, Italy and Spain. In each case, the material was cDNA or gDNA derived from T cells, B-cell-depleted T cells, or PBMCs.

The CDR3 totals 11 residues. In germline, CDR1 is DFQATT, CDR2 SNEGSKA (reference sequence). In the original analysis: Reference gene primer amplification yielded estimated nucleated cell counts. Sequencing used immunoSEQ multiplex PCR; TCRdb keeps in-frame clones, though not all of them. That table is the source of V, J and clone size, and D and trimming were worked out from the DNA. Of 150,000 to 200,000 clones listed, roughly 79% were seen once; the top ten hold around 16%. The rearrangement links TRBV20-1 to TRBJ1-2; no definite D call. The sequenced material came from peripheral blood. The source of this sequence is a man aged 55 to 70 with active or convalescent COVID-19. In DNA, the CDR3 is TGCAGCCTTGACACCTCCTATGGCTACACCTTC. Translating gives CSLDTSYGYTF.